The text below deals with one T cell receptor beta chain. The antigen remains unidentified. Some clones are missing from TCRdb's copy, which holds only in-frame ones; the method was immunoSEQ multiplex PCR. The sample includes approximately 150,000 clones, just under 95% of them seen just once. This entry comes from a study of T cell responses to AZD1222 COVID-19 vaccine. The CDR3 contains 18 residues. The V gene's germline CDR1 is SGHTA and CDR2 FQGNSA. V was pared by 5 bases and J by 3 bases, with 17 bases of the junction left unmatched. The study, taken as a whole, reports: Increased Spike-specific TCR breadth and depth were observed after two AZD1222 doses. Baseline testing showed seropositivity in only a handful of AZD1222 recipients. After the peak T cell response, and only then, were repertoires sampled.

V and J are TRBV7-2 and TRBJ2-3; 7 bases agree with TRBD2. This receptor was taken from an adult in good health. Source: peripheral blood, taken on day 0 of AZD1222 vaccination. CDR3 in amino acids: CASSPSPWGEGKTDTQYF. In nucleotides, the CDR3 is TGTGCCAGCAGCCCCTCCCCGTGGGGGGAGGGAAAGACAGATACGCAGTATTTT. Full variable domain (outside the CDR3, taken from reference TRBV7-2 and TRBJ2-3): GAGVSQSPSNKVTEKGKDVELRCDPISGHTALYWYRQSLGQGLEFLIYFQGNSAPDKSGLPSDRFSAERTGGSVSTLTIQRTQQEDSAVYLCASSPSPWGEGKTDTQYFGPGTRLTVL.